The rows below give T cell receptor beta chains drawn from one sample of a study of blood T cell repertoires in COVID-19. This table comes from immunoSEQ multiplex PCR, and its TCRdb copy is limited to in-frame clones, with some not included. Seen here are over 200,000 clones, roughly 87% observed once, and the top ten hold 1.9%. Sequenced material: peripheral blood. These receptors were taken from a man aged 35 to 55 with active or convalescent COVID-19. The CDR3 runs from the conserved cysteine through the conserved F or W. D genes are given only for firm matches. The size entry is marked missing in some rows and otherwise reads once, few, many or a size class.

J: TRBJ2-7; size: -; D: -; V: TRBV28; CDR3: CASTTVSSYEQYF; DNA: TGTGCCAGCACGACAGTCAGCTCCTACGAGCAGTACTTC
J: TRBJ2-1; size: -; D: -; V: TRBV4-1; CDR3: CASSQDPPSYNEQFF; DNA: TGCGCCAGCAGCCAAGACCCTCCTAGTTACAATGAGCAGTTCTTC
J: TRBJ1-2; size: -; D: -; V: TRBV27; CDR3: CASSLGGEGNYGYTF; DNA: TGTGCCAGCAGTTTAGGAGGGGAAGGCAACTATGGCTACACCTTC
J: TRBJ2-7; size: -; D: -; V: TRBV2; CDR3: CASQVQASSYEQYF; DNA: TGTGCCAGCCAGGTACAGGCGAGCTCCTACGAGCAGTACTTC
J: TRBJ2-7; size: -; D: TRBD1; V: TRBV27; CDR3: CASSPGQGPLDEQYF; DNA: TGTGCCAGCAGTCCGGGACAGGGCCCCCTAGACGAGCAGTACTTC
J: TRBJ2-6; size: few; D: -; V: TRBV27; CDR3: CASSLRGSTGANVLTF; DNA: TGTGCCAGCAGTTTACGGGGGTCCACTGGGGCCAACGTCCTGACTTTC
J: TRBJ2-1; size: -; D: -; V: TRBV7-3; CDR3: CASSPQGGTYNEQFF; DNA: TGTGCCAGCAGCCCGCAAGGCGGGACCTACAATGAGCAGTTCTTC
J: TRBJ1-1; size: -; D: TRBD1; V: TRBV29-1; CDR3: CSVGTGANTEAFF; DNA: TGCAGCGTCGGGACAGGTGCGAACACTGAAGCTTTCTTT
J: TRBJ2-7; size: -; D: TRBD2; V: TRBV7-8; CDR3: CASSPWTRTNYEQYF; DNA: TGTGCCAGCAGCCCGTGGACTAGAACAAACTACGAGCAGTACTTC
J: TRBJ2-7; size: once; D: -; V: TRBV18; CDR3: CASSPGVGLYEQYF; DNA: TGTGCCAGCTCACCCGGGGTCGGGCTCTACGAGCAGTACTTC
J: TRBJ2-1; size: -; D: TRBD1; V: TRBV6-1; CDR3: CASSENGPGGYNEQFF; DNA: TGTGCCAGCAGTGAAAATGGTCCAGGGGGCTACAATGAGCAGTTCTTC
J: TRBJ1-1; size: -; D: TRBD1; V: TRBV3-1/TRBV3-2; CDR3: CASSLVQGAGTEAFF; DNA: TGTGCCAGCAGCCTCGTACAGGGGGCAGGCACTGAAGCTTTCTTT
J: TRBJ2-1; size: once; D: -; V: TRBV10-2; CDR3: CASGRGNEQFF; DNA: TGCGCCAGCGGGAGAGGGAATGAGCAGTTCTTC
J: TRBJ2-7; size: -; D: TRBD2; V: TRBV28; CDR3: CASSGEGLAGDGYEQYF; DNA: TGTGCCAGCAGTGGTGAGGGACTAGCGGGAGACGGGTACGAGCAGTACTTC
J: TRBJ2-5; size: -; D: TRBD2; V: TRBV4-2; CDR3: CASSSRLAGSSETQYF; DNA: TGTGCCAGCAGCTCCCGACTAGCCGGGTCCTCAGAGACCCAGTACTTC
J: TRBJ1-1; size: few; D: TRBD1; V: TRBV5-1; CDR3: CASSITGQGGTEAFF; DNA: TGCGCCAGCAGCATAACCGGACAGGGGGGCACTGAAGCTTTCTTT
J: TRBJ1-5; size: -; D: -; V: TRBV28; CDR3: CASSLPPQGRQPQHF; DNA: TGTGCCAGCAGTTTGCCCCCACAGGGCCGACAGCCCCAGCATTTT
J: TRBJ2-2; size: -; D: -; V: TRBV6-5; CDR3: CASSLYSNTGELFF; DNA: TGTGCCAGCAGCCTCTACTCGAACACCGGGGAGCTGTTTTTT
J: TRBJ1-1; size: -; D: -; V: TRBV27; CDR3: CASSPVGGNTEAFF; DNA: TGTGCCAGCAGTCCCGTAGGAGGGAACACTGAAGCTTTCTTT
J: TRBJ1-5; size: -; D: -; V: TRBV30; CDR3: CAWSVGTHSNQPQHF; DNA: TGTGCCTGGAGTGTAGGGACACATAGCAATCAGCCCCAGCATTTT
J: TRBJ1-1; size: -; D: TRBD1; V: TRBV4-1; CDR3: CASSQPPGQARTFF; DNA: TGCGCCAGCAGCCAACCCCCGGGACAGGCTAGGACTTTCTTT
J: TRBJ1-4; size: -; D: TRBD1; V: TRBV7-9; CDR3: CASSSGQGANEKLFF; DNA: TGTGCCAGCAGCTCTGGACAGGGTGCTAATGAAAAACTGTTTTTT
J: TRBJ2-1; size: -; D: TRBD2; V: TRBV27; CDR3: CASSLIAGEGFNEQFF; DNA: TGTGCCAGCAGTTTAATAGCGGGAGAGGGTTTTAATGAGCAGTTCTTC
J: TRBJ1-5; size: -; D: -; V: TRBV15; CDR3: CATSRADHGYSNQPQHF; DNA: TGTGCCACCAGCAGAGCCGACCACGGGTATAGCAATCAGCCCCAGCATTTT
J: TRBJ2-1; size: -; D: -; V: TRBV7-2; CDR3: CASSFSAGENEQFF; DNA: TGTGCCAGCAGCTTCAGCGCTGGTGAGAATGAGCAGTTCTTC
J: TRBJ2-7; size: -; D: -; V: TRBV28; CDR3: CASSISSTGEGQYF; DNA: TGTGCCAGCAGTATTAGCTCGACAGGGGAGGGGCAGTACTTC
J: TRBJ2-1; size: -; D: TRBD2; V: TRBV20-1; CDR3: CSASRTSGDSYNEQFF; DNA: TGCAGTGCTAGTAGGACTAGCGGGGACTCCTACAATGAGCAGTTCTTC
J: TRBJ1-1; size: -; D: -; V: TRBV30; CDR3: CALAFAGNTEAFF; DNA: TGTGCCTTAGCTTTTGCGGGGAACACTGAAGCTTTCTTT
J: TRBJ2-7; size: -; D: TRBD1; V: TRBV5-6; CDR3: CASSYPGQGWYEQYF; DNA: TGTGCCAGCAGCTATCCGGGACAGGGTTGGTACGAGCAGTACTTC
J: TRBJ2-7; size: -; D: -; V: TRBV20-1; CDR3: CSASDLRDYEQYF; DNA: TGCAGTGCTAGTGACCTTCGAGATTACGAGCAGTACTTC